A single sample is the source of the 26 T cell receptor beta chains below, sequenced in a study of blood T cell repertoires in COVID-19. Profiled with immunoSEQ multiplex PCR; TCRdb holds only in-frame clones, not every one. This table has 50,000 to 70,000 clones, around nine tenths appearing once. Sequencing was carried out using peripheral blood. The receptors come from a human donor with active COVID-19. The donor label of this sample is uncertain.

The CDR3 is CASSSTGSYNYGYTF. The CDR3 nucleotides are TGCGCCAGCAGCTCGACAGGATCCTATAACTATGGCTACACCTTC. The chain has TRBV5-1 and TRBJ1-2; a possible D gene is TRBD1 (6 bases). Trimming removed 3 bases from V and 1 base from J, with 13 bases in between. The CDR3 contains 15 residues. CDR1 and CDR2 from the germline V gene are SGHRS and YFSETQ.

This clone was picked up one time. V and J are TRBV5-4 and TRBJ1-2; D is perhaps TRBD1 (6 bases). Deletions cut 4 bases from V and 6 bases from J, with 13 bases between. This CDR3 contains 13 residues. CDR1 and CDR2 (germline): SGHNT, YYREEE (reference sequence). The CDR3 nucleotides are TGTGCCAGCAGCCAGATTGGGACAAATGGCTACACCTTC. It codes for CASSQIGTNGYTF.

Note on this clone: This sequence may be a read error, since a much larger clone differs from it by one base. This chain uses TRBV6-2 or TRBV6-3 with TRBJ2-7; 7 nucleotides agree with TRBD1. This CDR3 spans 13 amino acids. CDR1 is MNHEY, CDR2 SVGEGT, per germline. The J segment lost 2 bases and the V segment lost 3 bases, leaving 1 base of the junction unmatched. The CDR3 bases are TGTGCCAGCAGTTATGACAGGGCCTACGAGCAGTACTTC. Translating it yields CASSYDRAYEQYF.

This clone appeared a few times. The chain carries TRBV18 and TRBJ2-7; 11 bases are shared with TRBD1. This CDR3 is 15 amino acids long. Germline-derived CDR1 and CDR2 are KGHSH and LQKENI. The ends lost 6 bases at V and 7 bases at J; junction bases unmatched: 11. DNA for the CDR3: TGTGCCAGCTCCCCGGGTTTGGACAGGGGGCGAGAGCAGTACTTC. Translating it yields CASSPGLDRGREQYF.

The chain recombines TRBV4-3 with TRBJ2-1; no clear D gene. The CDR3 is 12 residues long. Germline V gene sequence: CDR1 LGHNA, CDR2 YSLEER. V dropped 3 bases and J dropped 6 bases, with 6 bases sitting between them. The CDR3 coding sequence is TGCGCCAGCAGCCACGGTATCAATGAGCAGTTCTTC. It translates to CASSHGINEQFF.

V is TRBV19 and J is TRBJ2-6; 8 nucleotides align to TRBD1. V dropped 4 bases and J dropped 0; count of bases not matched to a gene: 8. This CDR3 has 18 amino acids. CDR1 and CDR2 (germline): LNHDA, SQIVND (reference sequence). Here the CDR3 reads CASSTPGQESSGANVLTF. Here the CDR3 DNA reads TGTGCCAGTAGTACTCCGGGACAGGAGAGCTCTGGGGCCAACGTCCTGACTTTC.

The chain carries TRBV5-5 and TRBJ2-1; D might be TRBD1 (5 bases). Germline V gives CDR1 SGHKS, CDR2 YYEKEE (reference sequence). CDR3 length equals 16 residues. The V end lost 4 bases, the J end lost 0 bases, and 14 bases lay between the germline ends. The CDR3 reads CASSPTVSSSYNEQFF. The CDR3, as DNA: TGTGCCAGCAGCCCGACAGTCTCAAGCTCCTACAATGAGCAGTTCTTC.

The rearrangement links TRBV5-4 to TRBJ2-1; 8 nucleotides agree with TRBD1. The V gene's germline CDR1 is SGHNT and CDR2 YYREEE (reference sequence). The CDR3 extends over 15 amino acids. Trimming took 4 bases from V and 2 from J; bases not matched to a gene: 5. CDR3 residues: CASSQDREAYNEQFF. The DNA of the CDR3 is TGTGCCAGCAGCCAGGACAGGGAAGCCTACAATGAGCAGTTCTTC. Filled out from reference TRBV5-4 and TRBJ2-1, the complete variable domain reads ETGVTQSPTHLIKTRGQQVTLRCSSQSGHNTVSWYQQALGQGPQFIFQYYREEENGRGNFPPRFSGLQFPNYSSELNVNALELDDSALYLCASSQDREAYNEQFFGPGTRLTVL.

CDR3 coding DNA: TGTGCCAGCAGCCCCAAACGGGGACTAGCGGCTAGGGAGTTCTTC. Amino acid sequence: CASSPKRGLAAREFF. The rearrangement links TRBV3-1 (or the pseudogene TRBV3-2) to TRBJ2-1; TRBD2 matches at 11 bases. This CDR3 region has 15 residues. V dropped 4 bases and J dropped 14; count of bases not matched to a gene: 13. The germline gives CDR1 LGHDT, CDR2 YNNKEL (reference sequence).

The chain is built from TRBV15 and TRBJ2-1; D is possibly TRBD1 (6 bases). Germline CDR1 and CDR2: LNHNV and YYDKDF (reference sequence). The CDR3 is made up of 15 amino acids. V gave up 5 bases and J gave up 2 bases, with 13 bases separating them. The DNA of the CDR3 is TGTGCCACCAGCGCCGGGACAAGAACCTACAATGAGCAGTTCTTC. Residues: CATSAGTRTYNEQFF.

This rearrangement joins TRBV2 to TRBJ1-1; D not resolved. Trimming pared 4 bases from V and 0 bases from J, leaving 9 bases between. Germline-derived CDR1 and CDR2 are SNHLY and FYNNEI. The CDR3 is 14 residues long. CDR3 protein: CASSGGALNTEAFF. In nucleotides, the CDR3 is TGTGCCAGCAGTGGAGGCGCCTTGAACACTGAAGCTTTCTTT.

This clone was counted between two and nine times. The chain couples TRBV2 to TRBJ1-5; 7 bases are a match to TRBD1. This CDR3 comprises 16 residues. Germline-derived CDR1 and CDR2 are SNHLY and FYNNEI. Trimming took 5 bases from V and 1 from J; bases not matched to a gene: 8. CDR3 residues: CASSQQGPGSNQPQHF. As DNA, the CDR3 is TGTGCCAGCAGTCAACAGGGGCCAGGGAGCAATCAGCCCCAGCATTTT.

J is TRBJ2-7 and V is TRBV5-1; 10 bases are a match to TRBD1. This CDR3 has 15 amino acids. The germline CDR1 and CDR2 sequences are SGHRS and YFSETQ. Trimming removed 5 bases from V and 1 base from J; junction bases left unmatched: 6. The CDR3, as DNA: TGCGCCAGCAGTCTGGGACAGGGGCGGTCCTACGAGCAGTACTTC. Protein: CASSLGQGRSYEQYF. The variable domain in full, with the rest retrieved from reference TRBV5-1 and TRBJ2-7, is KAGVTQTPRYLIKTRGQQVTLSCSPISGHRSVSWYQQTPGQGLQFLFEYFSETQRNKGNFPGRFSGRQFSNSRSEMNVSTLELGDSALYLCASSLGQGRSYEQYFGPGTRLTVT.

The chain recombines TRBV2 with TRBJ2-3; 15 nucleotides align to TRBD2. The CDR3 covers 16 residues. V shed 6 bases and J 6 bases; nucleotides not matched to a gene: 7. Germline V gene sequence: CDR1 SNHLY, CDR2 FYNNEI. CDR3 in DNA: TGTGCCAGCAGAGGGACTAGCGGGAGGCTTGTGGATACGCAGTATTTT. Its translation: CASRGTSGRLVDTQYF.

The rearrangement uses TRBV6-5 and TRBJ1-2; no definite D call. CDR1 and CDR2 (germline): MNHEY, SVGAGI. The germline V and J ends were trimmed by 5 bases and 4 bases, with 11 bases remaining between them. This CDR3 has 13 residues. CDR3 bases: TGTGCCAGCAGTAGGTTGGGAGCCTATGGCTACACCTTC. The encoded protein is CASSRLGAYGYTF.

The rearrangement joins TRBV9 to TRBJ2-6; D remains ambiguous. The V end was cut by 4 bases, the J end by 0 bases, with 8 bases between. The CDR3 covers 15 residues. Germline values: CDR1 SGDLS, CDR2 YYNGEE. CDR3 bases: TGTGCCAGCAGCCTCTTTTCCTCTGGGGCCAACGTCCTGACTTTC. This codes for CASSLFSSGANVLTF.

This chain joins TRBV6-4 and TRBJ2-7, with 11 bases lining up with TRBD2. CDR1 MRHNA and CDR2 SNTAGT come from the germline V gene. The CDR3 totals 17 residues. J gave up 1 base and V 7 bases, and 12 bases lay outside the gene matches. The CDR3 reads CASILKGLAANSYEQYF. For the CDR3, the DNA is TGTGCCAGCATTCTGAAGGGACTAGCGGCAAATTCCTACGAGCAGTACTTC.

This chain links TRBV6-6 with TRBJ1-5, with D possibly TRBD1 on 5 matching bases. Trimming left V 2 bases short and J 4 bases short, with 12 bases between. The germline CDR1 and CDR2 sequences are MNHNY and SVGAGI (reference sequence). The CDR3 runs to 15 residues. CDR3 amino acids: CASSYLEGVNQPQHF. CDR3 bases: TGTGCCAGCAGTTACCTCGAAGGGGTGAATCAGCCCCAGCATTTT.

The rearrangement uses TRBV19 and TRBJ1-3; TRBD1 might be the D (5 bases). The germline V gene encodes CDR1 LNHDA and CDR2 SQIVND (reference sequence). The CDR3 runs 14 residues. V lost 4 bases and J 2 bases, leaving 9 bases between the germline ends. This CDR3 reads CASSTLTAGNTIYF. CDR3 nucleotide sequence: TGTGCCAGTAGTACCCTGACAGCTGGAAACACCATATATTTT.

J is TRBJ1-4 and V is TRBV7-9; the match to TRBD1 covers 8 bases. Germline V CDR1 and CDR2: SEHNR, FQNEAQ (reference sequence). The trim removed 5 bases at V and 5 bases at J, leaving 4 bases unmatched. CDR3 length equals 14 residues. The CDR3 region has the DNA TGTGCCAGCAGCCCCGGACAGGGAAATGAAAAACTGTTTTTT. It encodes CASSPGQGNEKLFF.

This chain links TRBV5-1 with TRBJ2-3, with D possibly matching TRBD2 (5 bases). V lost 5 bases to trimming and J lost 0 bases, with 16 bases between them. Germline V CDR1 and CDR2: SGHRS, YFSETQ. This CDR3 is built from 16 residues. In DNA form, the CDR3 reads TGCGCCAGCAGTTGGACTTGGGCAACTAGCACAGATACGCAGTATTTT. Protein sequence: CASSWTWATSTDTQYF.

The CDR3 DNA reads TGTGCCAGCAGTTGGACAGGGGGGGAAGCTTTCTTT. Protein sequence: CASSWTGGEAFF. This chain uses TRBV12-3 or TRBV12-4 with TRBJ1-1; 10 nucleotides agree with TRBD1. V trimming: 4 bases; J trimming: 8 bases; junction bases outside the gene matches: 1. The CDR3 extends over 12 amino acids.

This chain connects TRBV4-1 to TRBJ2-1, with D possibly TRBD2 on 6 matching bases. Trimming pared 0 bases from V and 2 bases from J, leaving 11 bases between. The CDR3 sequence is 16 residues long. CDR1 MGHRA and CDR2 YSYEKL come from the germline V gene. The CDR3 DNA reads TGCGCCAGCAGCCAAGATCGGGGGTCTCCCTACAATGAGCAGTTCTTC. Encoded protein: CASSQDRGSPYNEQFF.

CDR3 in amino acids: CASLTGDRNTIYF. CDR3 DNA: TGTGCCAGCCTGACAGGGGATAGAAACACCATATATTTT. The chain has TRBV2 and TRBJ1-3; 8 positions agree with TRBD1. The CDR3 loop spans 13 amino acids. V shed 8 bases, J shed 5 bases, and the junction held 5 bases outside the gene matches. In germline, CDR1 is SNHLY, CDR2 FYNNEI.

J is TRBJ1-3 and V is TRBV5-6; TRBD1 might be the D (6 bases). Germline V CDR1 and CDR2: SGHDT, YYEEEE. CDR3 size: 16 residues. V lost 0 bases and J 0 bases, leaving 10 bases between the germline ends. CDR3 in DNA: TGTGCCAGCAGCTTGGGACAGGTCAACTCTGGAAACACCATATATTTT. This codes for CASSLGQVNSGNTIYF.

The genes are TRBV11-2 and TRBJ2-3; the match to TRBD2 covers 14 bases. Germline CDR1 SGHAT, CDR2 FQNNGV. This CDR3 spans 16 amino acids. Germline trimming cut 5 bases from V and 6 bases from J; bases unmatched to any gene: 7. CDR3 nucleotide sequence: TGTGCCAGCAGCCCGGGGACTAGCGGGGGCGGGGATACGCAGTATTTT. Translation gives CASSPGTSGGGDTQYF. Based on the CDR3 plus reference TRBV11-2 and TRBJ2-3, the full variable domain is EAGVAQSPRYKIIEKRQSVAFWCNPISGHATLYWYQQILGQGPKLLIQFQNNGVVDDSQLPKDRFSAERLKGVDSTLKIQPAKLEDSAVYLCASSPGTSGGGDTQYFGPGTRLTVL.